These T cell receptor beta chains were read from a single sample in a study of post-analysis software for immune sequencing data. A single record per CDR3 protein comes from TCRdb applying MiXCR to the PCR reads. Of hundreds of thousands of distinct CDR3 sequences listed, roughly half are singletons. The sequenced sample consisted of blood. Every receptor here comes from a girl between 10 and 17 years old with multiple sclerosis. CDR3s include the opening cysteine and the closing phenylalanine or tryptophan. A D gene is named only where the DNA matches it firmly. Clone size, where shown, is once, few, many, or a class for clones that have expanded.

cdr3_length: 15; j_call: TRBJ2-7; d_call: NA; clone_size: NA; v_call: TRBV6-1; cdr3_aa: CASSELWGFGYEQYF; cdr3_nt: TGTGCCAGCAGTGAACTTTGGGGGTTTGGCTACGAGCAGTACTTC
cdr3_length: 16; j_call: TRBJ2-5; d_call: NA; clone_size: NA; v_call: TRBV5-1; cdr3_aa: CASSLPSRQPQETQYF; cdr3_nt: TGCGCCAGCAGCCTCCCCTCGCGACAACCACAAGAGACCCAGTACTTC
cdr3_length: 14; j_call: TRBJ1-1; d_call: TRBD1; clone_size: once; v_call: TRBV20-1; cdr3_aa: CSASRDSANTEAFF; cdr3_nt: TGCAGTGCTAGCAGGGACAGTGCGAACACTGAAGCTTTCTTT
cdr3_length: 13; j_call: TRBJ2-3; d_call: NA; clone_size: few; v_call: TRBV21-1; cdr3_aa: CASSKARDDTQYF; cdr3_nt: TGTGCCAGCAGCAAAGCGCGGGACGATACGCAGTATTTT
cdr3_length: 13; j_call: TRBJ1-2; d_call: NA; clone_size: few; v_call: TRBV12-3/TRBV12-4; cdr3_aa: CASSLGGSSGYTF; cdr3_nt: TGTGCCAGCAGTTTGGGCGGGTCGAGTGGCTACACCTTC
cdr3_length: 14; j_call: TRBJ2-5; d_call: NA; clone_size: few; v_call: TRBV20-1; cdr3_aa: CSARGGGKQETQYF; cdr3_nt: TGCAGTGCTAGAGGTGGCGGGAAACAAGAGACCCAGTACTTC
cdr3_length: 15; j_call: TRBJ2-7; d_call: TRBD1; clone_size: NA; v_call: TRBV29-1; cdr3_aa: CSVEARGQNSYEQYF; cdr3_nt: TGCAGCGTTGAAGCCAGGGGACAGAACTCCTACGAGCAGTACTTC
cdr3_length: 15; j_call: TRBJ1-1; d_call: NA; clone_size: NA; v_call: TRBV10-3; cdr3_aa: CAISRSYRENTEAFF; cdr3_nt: TGTGCCATCAGCCGATCCTACAGGGAAAACACTGAAGCTTTCTTT
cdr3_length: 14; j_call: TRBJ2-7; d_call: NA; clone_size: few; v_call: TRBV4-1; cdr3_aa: CASSQQGRANEQYF; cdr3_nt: TGCGCCAGCAGCCAACAGGGCAGAGCGAACGAGCAGTACTTC
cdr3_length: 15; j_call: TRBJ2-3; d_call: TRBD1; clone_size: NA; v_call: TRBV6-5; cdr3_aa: CASSYGQAVTDTQYF; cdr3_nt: TGTGCCAGCAGTTACGGACAGGCCGTCACAGATACGCAGTATTTT
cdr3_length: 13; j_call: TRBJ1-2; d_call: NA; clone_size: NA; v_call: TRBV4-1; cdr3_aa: CASGQDPSWGYTF; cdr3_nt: TGCGCCAGCGGCCAAGACCCCAGTTGGGGCTACACCTTC
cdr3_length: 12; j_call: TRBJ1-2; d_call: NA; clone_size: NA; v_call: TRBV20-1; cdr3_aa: CRASEQVDGYTF; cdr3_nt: TGCAGGGCTAGCGAACAGGTAGATGGCTACACCTTC
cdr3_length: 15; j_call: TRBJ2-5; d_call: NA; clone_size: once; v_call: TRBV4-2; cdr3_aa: CASSQTRQGVGKQYF; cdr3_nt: TGTGCCAGCAGCCAAACCAGACAAGGGGTCGGCAAGCAGTACTTC
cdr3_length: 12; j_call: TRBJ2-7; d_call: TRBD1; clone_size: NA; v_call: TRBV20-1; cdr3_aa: CSARGQRSEQYF; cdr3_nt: TGCAGTGCTAGGGGACAGAGGTCCGAGCAGTACTTC
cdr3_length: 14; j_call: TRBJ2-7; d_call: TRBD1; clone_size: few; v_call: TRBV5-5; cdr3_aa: CASSWDRGFYEQYF; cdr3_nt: TGTGCCAGCAGCTGGGACAGGGGCTTCTACGAGCAGTACTTC
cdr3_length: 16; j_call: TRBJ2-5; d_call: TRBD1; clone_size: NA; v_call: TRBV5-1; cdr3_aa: CASSLAQVPGGETQYF; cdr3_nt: TGCGCCAGCAGCTTGGCGCAGGTACCAGGGGGCGAGACCCAGTACTTC
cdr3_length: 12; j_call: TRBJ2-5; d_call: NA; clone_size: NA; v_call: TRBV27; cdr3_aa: CASHGAGRTQYF; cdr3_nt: TGTGCCAGCCACGGGGCGGGGCGGACCCAGTACTTC
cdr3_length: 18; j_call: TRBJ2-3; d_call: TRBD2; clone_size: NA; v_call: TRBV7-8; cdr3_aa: CASSLGGLAGGGTDTQYF; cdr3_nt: TGTGCCAGCAGCTTAGGCGGACTAGCGGGAGGTGGCACAGATACGCAGTATTTT
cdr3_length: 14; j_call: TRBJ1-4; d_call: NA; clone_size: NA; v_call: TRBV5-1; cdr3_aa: CASSLRPSNEKLFF; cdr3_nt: TGCGCCAGCAGCTTGAGGCCGTCAAATGAAAAACTGTTTTTT
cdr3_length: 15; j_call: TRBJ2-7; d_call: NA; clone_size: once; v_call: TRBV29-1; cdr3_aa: CSVEDPERGDYEQYF; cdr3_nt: TGCAGCGTTGAAGATCCAGAGAGGGGAGACTACGAGCAGTACTTC
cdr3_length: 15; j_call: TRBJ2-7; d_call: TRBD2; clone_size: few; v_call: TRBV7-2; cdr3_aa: CASSTHAGGQYEQYF; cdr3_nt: TGTGCCAGCAGCACGCACGCGGGGGGCCAGTACGAGCAGTACTTC
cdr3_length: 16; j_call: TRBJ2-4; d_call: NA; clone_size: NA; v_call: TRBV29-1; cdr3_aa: CSVEEIRQFGKNIQYF; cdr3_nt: TGCAGCGTTGAAGAGATCCGACAGTTTGGCAAAAACATTCAGTACTTC
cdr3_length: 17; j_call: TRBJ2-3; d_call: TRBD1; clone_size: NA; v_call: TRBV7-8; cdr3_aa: CASSEGTGLLARDTQYF; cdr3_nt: TGTGCCAGCAGCGAAGGGACAGGCCTACTAGCACGGGATACGCAGTATTTT
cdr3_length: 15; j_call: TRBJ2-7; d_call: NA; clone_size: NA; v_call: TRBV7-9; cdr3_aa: CASSLMAGPSYEQYF; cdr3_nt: TGTGCCAGCAGCTTGATGGCGGGGCCCTCCTACGAGCAGTACTTC
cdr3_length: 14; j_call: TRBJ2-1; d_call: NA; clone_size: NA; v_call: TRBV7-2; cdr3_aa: CASSLGPASNEQFF; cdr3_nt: TGTGCCAGCAGCTTAGGTCCGGCGAGTAATGAGCAGTTCTTC
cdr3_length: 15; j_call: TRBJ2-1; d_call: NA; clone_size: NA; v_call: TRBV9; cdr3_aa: CASSSEALVGNEQFF; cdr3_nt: TGTGCCAGCAGCTCGGAAGCGCTTGTAGGCAATGAGCAGTTCTTC
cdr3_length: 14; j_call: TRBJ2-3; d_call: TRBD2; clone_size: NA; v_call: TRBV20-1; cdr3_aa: CSAGTSGRSYTQYF; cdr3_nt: TGCAGTGCTGGAACTAGCGGGAGATCATATACGCAGTATTTT
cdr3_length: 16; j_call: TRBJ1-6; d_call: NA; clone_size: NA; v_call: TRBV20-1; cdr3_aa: CSARAIQGIDNSPLHF; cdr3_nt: TGCAGTGCTAGAGCCATACAGGGAATTGATAATTCACCCCTCCACTTT
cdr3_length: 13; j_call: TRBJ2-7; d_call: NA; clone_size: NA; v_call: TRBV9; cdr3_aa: CASSVTLGYEQYF; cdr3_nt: TGTGCCAGCAGCGTGACCCTAGGGTACGAGCAGTACTTC
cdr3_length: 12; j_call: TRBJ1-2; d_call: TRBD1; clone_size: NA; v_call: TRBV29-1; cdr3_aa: CSGEGQGYGYTF; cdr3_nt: TGCAGCGGAGAGGGACAGGGCTATGGCTACACCTTC
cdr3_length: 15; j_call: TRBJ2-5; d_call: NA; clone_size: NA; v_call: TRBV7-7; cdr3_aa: CASRWARGLTETQYF; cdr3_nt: TGTGCTAGCCGCTGGGCCCGCGGCCTCACGGAGACCCAGTACTTC
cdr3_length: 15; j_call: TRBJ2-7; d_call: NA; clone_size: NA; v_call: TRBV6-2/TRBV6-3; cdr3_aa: CASSISGGQHYEQYF; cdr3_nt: TGTGCCAGCTCTATATCGGGGGGACAGCACTACGAGCAGTACTTC
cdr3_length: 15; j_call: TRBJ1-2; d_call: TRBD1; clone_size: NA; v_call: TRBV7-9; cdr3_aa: CASSKGTGEYYGYTF; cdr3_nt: TGTGCCAGCAGCAAGGGGACAGGGGAGTACTATGGCTACACCTTC
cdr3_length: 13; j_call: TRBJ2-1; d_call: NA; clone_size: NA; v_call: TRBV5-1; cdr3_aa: CASSLTGMDEQFF; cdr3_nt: TGCGCCAGCAGCTTGACAGGGATGGATGAGCAGTTCTTC
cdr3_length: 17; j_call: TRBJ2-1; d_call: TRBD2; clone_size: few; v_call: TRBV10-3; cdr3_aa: CAISEGLAGGSRNEQFF; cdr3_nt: TGTGCCATCAGTGAGGGACTAGCGGGAGGGTCTCGAAATGAGCAGTTCTTC
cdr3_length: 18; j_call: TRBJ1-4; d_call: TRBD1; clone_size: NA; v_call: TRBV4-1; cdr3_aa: CASSQGTGGRKNNEKLFF; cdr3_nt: TGCGCCAGCAGCCAAGGGACAGGGGGAAGGAAGAATAATGAAAAACTGTTTTTT
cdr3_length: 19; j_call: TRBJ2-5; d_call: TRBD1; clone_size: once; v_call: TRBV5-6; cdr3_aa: CASSVMTGGLTRDQETQYF; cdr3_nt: TGTGCCAGCAGCGTTATGACAGGGGGCCTAACCAGGGACCAAGAGACCCAGTACTTC
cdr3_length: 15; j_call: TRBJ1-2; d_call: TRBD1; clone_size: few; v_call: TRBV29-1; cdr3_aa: CSARLLAGQGHGYTF; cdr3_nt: TGCAGCGCCCGACTCCTCGCGGGACAGGGACATGGCTACACCTTC
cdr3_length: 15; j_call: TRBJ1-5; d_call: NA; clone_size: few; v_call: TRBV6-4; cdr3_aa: CASSATSASNQPQHF; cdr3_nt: TGTGCCAGCAGTGCTACCTCAGCGAGCAATCAGCCCCAGCATTTT
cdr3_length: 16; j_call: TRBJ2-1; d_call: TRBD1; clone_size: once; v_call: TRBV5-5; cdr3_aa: CASSLAGAGGNNEQFF; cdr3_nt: TGTGCCAGCAGCCTAGCAGGGGCAGGGGGAAACAATGAGCAGTTCTTC
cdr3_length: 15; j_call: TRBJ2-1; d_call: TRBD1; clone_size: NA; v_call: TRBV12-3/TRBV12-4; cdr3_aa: CASSRRDRGGNEQFF; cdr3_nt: TGTGCCAGCAGCCGCCGGGACAGGGGAGGAAATGAGCAGTTCTTC